One sample yielded the 18 T cell receptor beta chains listed below, sequenced in a study of early T cells in non-severe SARS-CoV-2 infection (TCRdb year 2021). The library was generated by 5' RACE. Data came from a NextSeq 500. The raw public reads went through TCRdb reprocessing: fastp at Q25, MiXCR clone calling, in-frame beta chains kept. CDR3 protein duplicates are merged, each entry listing the most common genes and DNA. Present in this sample are some 61,000 distinct CDR3 sequences, 7.5% to 9.5% of which were seen just once. Of the sample, more than 3% falls within the top ten clones. The source material was whole blood, sampled at baseline. Source of these receptors: an adult who was a healthcare worker with PCR-confirmed SARS-CoV-2 infection or an uninfected control (not recorded which).

The chain employs TRBV5-4 and TRBJ2-3, with D possibly matching TRBD2 (5 bases). There are 14 residues in the CDR3. V was cut by 4 bases and J by 6 bases, with 15 bases left in between. Germline assignment: CDR1 SGHNT and CDR2 YYREEE (reference sequence). The CDR3 bases are TGTGCCAGCAGCCCTGGACTCTTAAGCGATACGCAGTATTTT. This encodes CASSPGLLSDTQYF.

This clonotype was counted at least ten times. One end of the junction is discordant with germline, which a read error may explain. This chain joins TRBV7-6 and TRBJ1-3; no clear D. The CDR3 loop spans 18 amino acids. The germline gives CDR1 SGHVS, CDR2 FNYEAQ. The DNA for the CDR3 is TGTGCCAGCAGCTTAAGCGGCTTGGGGTATGCTTCTGAAAACACCATATATTTT. Amino acids: CASSLSGLGYASENTIYF.

This clonotype showed up just a few times. V is TRBV29-1 and J is TRBJ2-1, with 9 bases that match TRBD2. There are 15 residues in the CDR3. Germline assignment: CDR1 SQVTM and CDR2 ANQGSEA. The V and J ends lost 6 bases and 0 bases, in that order; junction bases with no gene match: 6. CDR3 sequence reads: CSVISGSSSYNEQFF. Written as DNA, the CDR3 is TGCAGCGTCATTAGCGGGAGCAGCTCCTACAATGAGCAGTTCTTC.

In its sample, this clonotype was seen many times. The V gene is TRBV6-1, the J gene TRBJ2-1; tentative D call: TRBD1 (5 bases). Germline CDR1 and CDR2: MNHNS and SASEGT. The ends were cut back, 7 bases at V and 4 bases at J, with 17 bases in the middle. This CDR3 spans 15 amino acids. The CDR3 loop reads CASIYGAGFYNEQFF. CDR3 DNA sequence: TGTGCCAGCATCTATGGGGCAGGGTTTTACAATGAGCAGTTCTTC.

J is TRBJ2-5 and V is TRBV9; no firm D call. This CDR3 comprises 13 residues. V was shortened by 2 bases and J by 2 bases, with 7 bases between the two germline ends. CDR1 and CDR2 from the germline V gene are SGDLS and YYNGEE. The CDR3 DNA sequence: TGTGCCAGCAGCGTCGCGGCTCAAGAGACCCAGTACTTC. Its translation: CASSVAAQETQYF.

This clonotype appeared a few times. The DNA of the CDR3 is TGTGCCAGCTCACCACCGGACAGGGCGAGCCCCTACGAGCAGTACTTC. The encoded protein is CASSPPDRASPYEQYF. The rearrangement links TRBV18 to TRBJ2-7, with 8 nucleotides matching TRBD1. With V trimmed by 0 bases and J by 2 bases, 6 bases remained unmatched. The germline V gene encodes CDR1 KGHSH and CDR2 LQKENI. The CDR3 extends over 16 amino acids. Full variable domain (outside the CDR3, taken from reference TRBV18 and TRBJ2-7): NAGVMQNPRHLVRRRGQEARLRCSPMKGHSHVYWYRQLPEEGLKFMVYLQKENIIDESGMPKERFSAEFPKEGPSILRIQQVVRGDSAAYFCASSPPDRASPYEQYFGPGTRLTVT.

There are a few counts of this clonotype. The chain uses TRBV14 and TRBJ2-1; D unclear. Germline loops: CDR1 SGHDN, CDR2 FVKESK. This CDR3 is built from 11 residues. Trimming removed 5 bases at V and 10 bases at J, with 9 bases between. The CDR3 region is CASSSQTEQFF. CDR3 DNA: TGTGCCAGCAGCTCCCAGACCGAGCAGTTCTTC.

This clonotype was observed a single time. The rearrangement links TRBV7-6 to TRBJ2-5; 7 nucleotides line up with TRBD2. The CDR3 is made up of 16 amino acids. With V trimmed by 7 bases and J by 2 bases, 13 bases remained unmatched. The V gene's germline CDR1 is SGHVS and CDR2 FNYEAQ. The CDR3 DNA reads as TGTGCCAGCACCCTCTTCTTCGGGGAGGGACAAGAGACCCAGTACTTC. It specifies CASTLFFGEGQETQYF.

This clonotype was seen at least ten times. The chain recombines TRBV29-1 with TRBJ2-5, with D perhaps TRBD1 (6 bases). Germline CDR1 SQVTM, CDR2 ANQGSEA. Deletions cut 4 bases from V and 1 base from J, with 10 bases between. The CDR3 runs to 13 residues. The CDR3 spells CSVGTGFQETQYF. CDR3 DNA sequence: TGCAGCGTTGGAACAGGGTTCCAAGAGACCCAGTACTTC.

This clonotype appeared many times. The V gene is TRBV28, the J gene TRBJ1-6; maybe TRBD1 (5 bases). The germline V and J ends were trimmed by 4 bases and 6 bases, with 16 bases remaining between them. The length of the CDR3 is 16 residues. Germline CDR1 MDHEN, CDR2 SYDVKM. DNA of the CDR3: TGTGCCAGCAGTTCCCTAAAGGGGATCTCTAATTCACCCCTCCACTTT. It translates to CASSSLKGISNSPLHF.

The rearrangement uses TRBV6-5 and TRBJ2-1; D gene uncertain. Trimming took 2 bases from V and 0 from J, leaving 14 bases between them. Germline lookup yields CDR1 MNHEY and CDR2 SVGAGI. The CDR3 contains 17 residues. CDR3 sequence (DNA): TGTGCCAGCAGTTACCGGAAGGTGTTTAGCTCCTACAATGAGCAGTTCTTC. This gives the protein CASSYRKVFSSYNEQFF.

The genes are TRBV5-5 and TRBJ1-2; perhaps TRBD1 as D (6 bases). The ends were cut back, 0 bases at V and 4 bases at J, with 13 bases in the middle. Per germline, CDR1 SGHKS and CDR2 YYEKEE (reference sequence). This CDR3 has 15 amino acids. The CDR3 DNA follows: TGTGCCAGCAGCTTGGCCGGACAGTCCTTCTATGGCTACACCTTC. It encodes CASSLAGQSFYGYTF.

This chain connects TRBV7-8 to TRBJ2-3; maybe TRBD1 (6 bases). Germline values: CDR1 SGHVS, CDR2 FQNEAQ. V lost 6 bases to trimming and J lost 3 bases, with 16 bases between them. The CDR3 spans 15 residues. The CDR3 sequence: CASRRSGARTDTQYF. DNA for the CDR3: TGTGCCAGCAGGCGATCAGGGGCCAGGACAGATACGCAGTATTTT.

The rearrangement joins TRBV30 to TRBJ2-1; D remains unclear. CDR1 is GTSNPN and CDR2 is SVGIG in the germline V gene (reference sequence). The germline V and J ends were trimmed by 1 base and 1 base, with 5 bases remaining between them. The CDR3 loop spans 13 amino acids. For the CDR3, the DNA is TGTGCCTGGAGTGGGGCTTCCTACAATGAGCAGTTCTTC. Amino acids: CAWSGASYNEQFF.

J is TRBJ2-1 and V is TRBV4-1; 7 bases match TRBD1. The CDR3 totals 15 residues. With V trimmed by 5 bases and J by 7 bases, 11 bases remained unmatched. Germline CDR1 reads MGHRA; CDR2 reads YSYEKL. The DNA of the CDR3 is TGCGCCAGCAGCTGGCCCCGGACAGGCGGGAATGAGCAGTTCTTC. This encodes CASSWPRTGGNEQFF.

This clonotype was observed a handful of times. This chain links TRBV29-1 with TRBJ2-1; D might be TRBD2 (6 bases). Trimming took off 3 bases at V and 11 bases at J, with 14 bases between the two ends. CDR3 length equals 12 residues. Germline assignment: CDR1 SQVTM and CDR2 ANQGSEA. The CDR3 DNA is TGCAGCGTTGATGCGGAGGGTGGTCAGCAGTTCTTC. It specifies CSVDAEGGQQFF.

This clonotype has a count of ten or more. The chain is built from TRBV7-2 and TRBJ2-1, with D hard to call. Germline values: CDR1 SGHTA, CDR2 FQGNSA. CDR3 length equals 13 residues. V shed 7 bases and J shed 6 bases, with 13 bases lying between them. The CDR3 nucleotides are TGTGCCAGCATCTCCTGGGGTCGCAATGAGCAGTTCTTC. Amino acid sequence: CASISWGRNEQFF.

Ten or more counts support this clonotype. The chain links TRBV7-9 to TRBJ2-5; 9 nucleotides align to TRBD2. In germline, CDR1 is SEHNR, CDR2 FQNEAQ (reference sequence). J was trimmed by 5 bases and V by 1 base; bases with no gene match: 5. This CDR3 is 15 amino acids long. The CDR3 here is CASSLEPSGTETQYF. The CDR3, as DNA: TGTGCCAGCAGCTTAGAGCCTAGCGGGACGGAGACCCAGTACTTC.